These 32 T cell receptor beta chains were sequenced from one sample in a study of T cell responses to AZD1222 COVID-19 vaccine (dated by TCRdb to about 2021). The time point label corresponds to: about 28 days (+/-7) after the second vaccine dose. Library preparation used the immunoSEQ multiplex PCR assay. The immuneACCESS repertoire file appears here via TCRdb, limited to in-frame rearrangements. These files lack a portion of the clones; in checked studies, under half of the deficit traces to unresolved V genes, and the cause of the others is not known. This sample has roughly 96,000 clones in its table, and around nine tenths of those were observed once. Around 10% of the sample lies in the top ten. This sample comprised peripheral blood, obtained 28 days after the second AZD1222 dose. The receptors shown here come from an adult who received the AZD1222 COVID-19 vaccine.

The CDR3 bases are TGTGCCAGCAAATTAATGGACACCTCCCAAGAGACCCAGTACTTC. Amino acids: CASKLMDTSQETQYF. The chain links TRBV6-5 to TRBJ2-5, with D possibly matching TRBD1 (5 bases). The CDR3 spans 15 residues. The germline V gene has CDR1 MNHEY and CDR2 SVGAGI. Trimming cost V 7 bases and J 1 base, with 16 bases left between them.

This clone appeared once. This rearrangement joins TRBV6-5 to TRBJ2-5; 9 bases agree with TRBD1. CDR1 is MNHEY and CDR2 is SVGAGI in the germline V gene. The CDR3 extends over 12 amino acids. Trimming removed 8 bases from V and 4 bases from J; junction bases left unmatched: 2. The CDR3 DNA sequence: TGTGCCAGCGGGACAGGGCTAGAGACCCAGTACTTC. Translation gives CASGTGLETQYF.

This clone turned up a few times. The rearrangement uses TRBV5-8 and TRBJ1-2; unclear D gene. Germline loops: CDR1 SGHTS, CDR2 YDEGEE. The V and J ends lost 0 bases and 2 bases respectively, with 11 bases between them. The CDR3 loop spans 15 amino acids. The DNA of the CDR3 is TGTGCCAGCAGCTTGGCGGGCGCCAGGAACTATGGCTACACCTTC. Translated, it gives CASSLAGARNYGYTF.

The CDR3 region is CASSYYPRGGELFF. CDR3 nucleotides: TGTGCCAGCAGTTACTATCCCCGGGGCGGGGAGCTGTTTTTT. V and J are TRBV6-5 and TRBJ2-2, with D tentatively TRBD2 (5 bases). The V gene lost 1 base and the J gene lost 7 bases, with 10 bases spanning the gap. Germline V gene lookup returns CDR1 MNHEY and CDR2 SVGAGI. This CDR3 spans 14 amino acids.

The chain is built from TRBV3-1 (or the pseudogene TRBV3-2) and TRBJ1-1, with D perhaps TRBD1 (6 bases). The CDR3 runs to 18 residues. Trimming took off 2 bases at V and 2 bases at J, with 21 bases between the two ends. Germline CDR1 and CDR2: LGHDT and YNNKEL (reference sequence). In DNA form, the CDR3 reads TGTGCCAGCAGCCAAAGGTTTGCTGTCGGGACACAAAACACTGAAGCTTTCTTT. It yields the protein CASSQRFAVGTQNTEAFF.

V and J are TRBV6-1 and TRBJ2-1; 11 nucleotides line up with TRBD2. The CDR3 has 17 residues. Germline trimming cut 4 bases from V and 8 bases from J; bases unmatched to any gene: 13. Germline CDR1 and CDR2: MNHNS and SASEGT. CDR3 nucleotides: TGTGCCAGCAGTGCCACCCAACTAGCGGGGGTCTCGGATGAGCAGTTCTTC. Encoded protein: CASSATQLAGVSDEQFF.

V usage is TRBV11-2 and J usage is TRBJ1-1, with D unresolved. CDR3 length equals 16 residues. Germline assignment: CDR1 SGHAT and CDR2 FQNNGV. V lost 5 bases and J 3 bases, leaving 19 bases between the germline ends. The CDR3 sequence: CASSPQARGWDTEAFF. CDR3 coding DNA: TGTGCCAGCAGCCCGCAGGCCCGGGGTTGGGACACTGAAGCTTTCTTT.

The CDR3 here is CASSPRGDTQYF. Here the CDR3 DNA reads TGTGCCAGCTCACCCAGGGGAGATACGCAGTATTTT. The chain has TRBV18 and TRBJ2-3; D may be TRBD1 (6 bases). The CDR3 is 12 residues long. Trimming cost V 3 bases and J 5 bases, with 6 bases left between them. CDR1 is KGHSH, CDR2 LQKENI, per germline.

This clone was seen once. This rearrangement joins TRBV5-4 to TRBJ2-2; D possibly corresponds to TRBD2 (5 bases). The V and J ends lost 2 bases and 5 bases respectively, with 7 bases between them. CDR3 length: 13 amino acids. Looked up from germline, CDR1 is SGHNT and CDR2 is YYREEE (reference sequence). DNA for the CDR3: TGTGCCAGCAGCTTAACTAGTACCGGGGAGCTGTTTTTT. Translated: CASSLTSTGELFF.

The chain links TRBV15 to TRBJ1-4, with a weak D call TRBD1 (5 bases). V shed 3 bases and J shed 8 bases, with 10 bases lying between them. The germline V gene encodes CDR1 LNHNV and CDR2 YYDKDF (reference sequence). The CDR3 has 13 residues. The CDR3 loop reads CATSSDSSEKLFF. The DNA for the CDR3 is TGTGCCACCAGCAGTGACAGTTCGGAAAAACTGTTTTTT.

DNA of the CDR3: TGTGCCAGCAGCTTGGACTATTCGAACACCGGGGAGCTGTTTTTT. Translation gives CASSLDYSNTGELFF. This chain joins TRBV5-4 and TRBJ2-2; D not certain. The germline V gene has CDR1 SGHNT and CDR2 YYREEE (reference sequence). The CDR3 consists of 15 residues. The V and J ends lost 0 bases and 0 bases respectively, with 6 bases between them.

CDR3 sequence reads: CASSQDKGDEQYF. The CDR3 DNA reads as TGCGCCAGCAGCCAAGATAAGGGGGACGAGCAGTACTTC. This chain uses TRBV4-1 with TRBJ2-7; the D gene is possibly TRBD1 (6 bases). The CDR3 consists of 13 residues. Germline V gene lookup returns CDR1 MGHRA and CDR2 YSYEKL. Between the trimmed V and J ends, which lost 0 bases and 5 bases, there was a span of 8 bases.

The rearrangement joins TRBV27 to TRBJ1-6; no definite D call. The CDR3 has 15 residues. Trimming stripped 8 bases from V and 0 bases from J, with 11 bases between. Looked up from germline, CDR1 is MNHEY and CDR2 is SMNVEV (reference sequence). CDR3 in amino acids: CASGQESSYNSPLHF. In DNA form, the CDR3 reads TGTGCCAGCGGCCAGGAAAGCTCCTATAATTCACCCCTCCACTTT.

The V call is TRBV12-3 or TRBV12-4, the J call TRBJ1-4, with D unclear. The CDR3 is 11 residues long. V lost 5 bases to trimming and J lost 12 bases, with 10 bases between them. CDR3 amino acids: CASSDGVQLFF. CDR3 nucleotide sequence: TGTGCCAGCAGTGACGGGGTGCAACTGTTTTTT.

The rearrangement joins TRBV7-9 to TRBJ1-1, with TRBD1 matching over 7 bases. The CDR3 runs 14 residues. Trimming took 1 base from V and 7 from J; bases not matched to a gene: 6. CDR1 SEHNR and CDR2 FQNEAQ come from the germline V gene (reference sequence). The CDR3 bases are TGTGCCAGCAGCTTAGAAGGGGGCTTGGGTGAAGCTTTCTTT. This sequence encodes CASSLEGGLGEAFF.

The chain joins TRBV9 to TRBJ2-5, with D possibly matching TRBD2 (5 bases). The germline V gene has CDR1 SGDLS and CDR2 YYNGEE. This CDR3 is 16 amino acids long. Trimming stripped 3 bases from V and 5 bases from J, with 20 bases between. In DNA, the CDR3 is TGTGCCAGCAGCGACCTGACATTCACGGGCGGGGAGACCCAGTACTTC. Its protein product is CASSDLTFTGGETQYF.

The CDR3 spells CASSQVGGDTEAFF. The CDR3 region has the DNA TGTGCCAGCAGCCAAGTTGGGGGGGACACTGAAGCTTTCTTT. The rearrangement joins TRBV3-1 (or the pseudogene TRBV3-2) to TRBJ1-1; possible D gene TRBD1, 5 bases. From germline, CDR1 is LGHDT and CDR2 YNNKEL (reference sequence). The CDR3 contains 14 residues. Trimming left V 1 base short and J 3 bases short, with 9 bases between.

CDR3 DNA sequence: TGTGCCAGCAGTTCCCTCAACCAAAGGTCAGGGGGCAACACTGAAGCTTTCTTT. This encodes CASSSLNQRSGGNTEAFF. The V and J genes are TRBV27 and TRBJ1-1, with 8 bases fitting TRBD1. The germline V gene has CDR1 MNHEY and CDR2 SMNVEV (reference sequence). V trimming: 4 bases; J trimming: 2 bases; junction bases outside the gene matches: 15. The CDR3 totals 18 residues.

The V gene is TRBV27, the J gene TRBJ1-1; the D gene is possibly TRBD1 (5 bases). The CDR3 is made up of 15 amino acids. The V and J ends lost 8 bases and 0 bases respectively, with 16 bases between them. The germline gives CDR1 MNHEY, CDR2 SMNVEV (reference sequence). CDR3 coding DNA: TGTGCCAGCCGGAGCGGGGGGGACCTGAACACTGAAGCTTTCTTT. Its protein product is CASRSGGDLNTEAFF.

The chain carries TRBV6-5 and TRBJ1-3; no clear D gene. CDR1 is MNHEY, CDR2 SVGAGI, per germline. Trimming took off 8 bases at V and 0 bases at J, with 14 bases between the two ends. This CDR3 is 15 amino acids long. CDR3 loop: CASGRTVTSGNTIYF. CDR3 nucleotide sequence: TGTGCCAGCGGACGGACGGTTACCTCTGGAAACACCATATATTTT.

This clone was detected once. This chain connects TRBV10-1 to TRBJ2-1; 15 bases are a match to TRBD2. The ends lost 5 bases at V and 5 bases at J; junction bases unmatched: 7. Per germline, CDR1 WNHNN and CDR2 SYGVQD (reference sequence). The CDR3 runs 17 residues. The CDR3: CASSKGTSGRIHNEQFF. The CDR3 coding sequence is TGCGCCAGCAGTAAAGGGACTAGCGGGAGGATACACAATGAGCAGTTCTTC.

The V and J genes are TRBV11-3 and TRBJ1-1; D call uncertain. The CDR3 spans 14 residues. The germline V gene has CDR1 SGHNT and CDR2 YENEEA. Trimming removed 0 bases from V and 11 bases from J, with 16 bases in between. This chain's CDR3 is CASSLDPMVSRAFF. CDR3 nucleotide sequence: TGTGCCAGCAGCTTAGATCCTATGGTGAGCCGGGCTTTCTTT.

This chain uses TRBV4-2 with TRBJ2-6; no clear D gene. CDR1 LGHNA and CDR2 YNFKEQ come from the germline V gene. This CDR3 is 15 amino acids long. V was cut by 4 bases and J by 0 bases, with 7 bases left in between. The CDR3 reads CASSPGPSGANVLTF. The CDR3 DNA is TGTGCCAGCAGCCCCGGACCCTCTGGGGCCAACGTCCTGACTTTC.

This chain links TRBV10-2 with TRBJ1-1, with D possibly TRBD1 on 6 matching bases. The CDR3 sequence is 13 residues long. V was cut by 7 bases and J by 1 base, with 10 bases left in between. CDR1 and CDR2 (germline): WSHSY, SAAADI. The chain's CDR3 is CASIRGENTEAFF. The CDR3 coding sequence is TGCGCCAGCATCAGGGGCGAGAACACTGAAGCTTTCTTT.

The rearrangement links TRBV7-8 to TRBJ2-3; D not certain. CDR3 length equals 15 residues. V dropped 4 bases and J dropped 0 bases, with 11 bases sitting between them. Germline V lookup: CDR1 SGHVS, CDR2 FQNEAQ. The CDR3 loop reads CASSSRPGSTDTQYF. CDR3 DNA sequence: TGTGCCAGCAGCTCTCGGCCAGGTAGCACAGATACGCAGTATTTT.

The chain uses TRBV11-2 and TRBJ1-4, with D tentatively TRBD1 (6 bases). The CDR3 covers 15 residues. CDR1 is SGHAT, CDR2 FQNNGV, per germline. The V gene lost 5 bases and the J gene lost 4 bases, with 14 bases spanning the gap. CDR3 sequence reads: CASSPRGAGNEKLFF. CDR3 in DNA: TGTGCCAGCAGCCCCCGGGGGGCCGGTAATGAAAAACTGTTTTTT.

The V and J genes are TRBV5-1 and TRBJ2-3, with D perhaps matching TRBD2 (6 bases). The CDR3 contains 14 residues. Trimming removed 1 base at V and 1 base at J, with 7 bases between. Germline V gives CDR1 SGHRS, CDR2 YFSETQ. CDR3 DNA: TGCGCCAGCAGCTTGTCGGGGGGCACAGATACGCAGTATTTT. Translation: CASSLSGGTDTQYF.

The chain uses TRBV25-1 and TRBJ2-4; 7 bases are a match to TRBD1. CDR3 length: 13 residues. Trimming at V came to 0 bases and at J to 11 bases, leaving 4 bases not matched to a gene. Germline CDR1 reads MGHDK; CDR2 reads SYGVNS. CDR3 sequence: CASSEYSGTVQYF. The CDR3 DNA reads TGTGCCAGCAGTGAATACTCCGGGACAGTTCAGTACTTC.

This clone came up a few times. The V and J genes are TRBV18 and TRBJ2-7; D gene ambiguous. This CDR3 contains 13 residues. Germline V gives CDR1 KGHSH, CDR2 LQKENI. Trimming pared 3 bases from V and 0 bases from J, leaving 6 bases between. Here the CDR3 reads CASSPSRSYEQYF. The CDR3 DNA follows: TGTGCCAGCTCACCGTCGCGCTCCTACGAGCAGTACTTC.

The chain couples TRBV6-6 to TRBJ2-7, with 12 bases identical to TRBD2. The V and J ends lost 5 bases and 0 bases, in that order; junction bases with no gene match: 17. Germline CDR1 is MNHNY and CDR2 is SVGAGI (reference sequence). The CDR3 loop spans 20 amino acids. The CDR3 nucleotides are TGTGCCAGCAGTCTCACTCATGAGACTAGCGGGAGTTTATTCTCCTACGAGCAGTACTTC. Residues: CASSLTHETSGSLFSYEQYF.

The V and J genes are TRBV6-6 and TRBJ1-2; TRBD1 matches 12 bases. The CDR3 is 16 amino acids. With V trimmed by 6 bases and J by 3 bases, 8 bases remained unmatched. Germline V gene sequence: CDR1 MNHNY, CDR2 SVGAGI (reference sequence). The CDR3 DNA reads as TGTGCCAGCAGCTCCGGGACAGGGGGCGTCGACTATGGCTACACCTTC. Its translation: CASSSGTGGVDYGYTF.

The CDR3 DNA follows: TGTGCCAGCTTCCTGGAGAGAGCCGCCAGCGAGACCCAGTACTTC. Encoded protein: CASFLERAASETQYF. The chain joins TRBV2 to TRBJ2-5; D remains unclear. CDR1 and CDR2 from the germline V gene are SNHLY and FYNNEI. Trimming cost V 8 bases and J 5 bases, with 21 bases left between them. The CDR3 runs 15 residues.